This T cell receptor beta chain comes out of a study of beta chain features in type 1 diabetes. On the study more broadly: Across every sample, 107,917,701 sorted cells were examined in total.

cDNA synthesis used the whole RNA isolate, giving expressed TCRB sequences. Clones were sequenced by immunoSEQ multiplex PCR, and TCRdb holds only the in-frame ones, with some missing. The data show fewer than 900,000 clones, with roughly 17% seen just once and 0.023% held by the top ten. Points on this clone: Its antigen is unidentified.

The germline gives CDR1 MGHRA, CDR2 YSYEKL. V was shortened by 1 base and J by 4 bases, with 19 bases between the two germline ends. CDR3 length: 17 amino acids. Study-wide results and limits: The question left open here concerned HLA type influencing TCRB rearrangement.

This sequence originates from a woman aged 18-29 years in good health. Sequencing was carried out using naive CD4+ T cells from blood. The chain joins TRBV4-1 to TRBJ1-1, with D maybe TRBD1 (6 bases). For the CDR3, the DNA is TGCGCCAGCAGCCAAGTGGTTGTCCCCAGGGACATCACTGAAGCTTTCTTT. Its translation is CASSQVVVPRDITEAFF.